Each of the 30 T cell receptor beta chains below was sequenced from the same sample in a study of blood T cells in healthy people across ages. Primed by a sample-barcoded 5' primer and a J-beta primer mix, a second PCR proceeded for 7 to 11 cycles. Each CDR3 protein is one row after TCRdb ran MiXCR on the 5' RACE reads. Among 550,000 to 700,000 distinct CDR3 sequences listed, 27% were seen once. The sample consisted of blood. Receptor source: a woman between 65 and 79 years old in good health.

This clonotype turned up a few times. The rearrangement joins TRBV5-1 to TRBJ2-7; D remains unclear. This CDR3 contains 15 residues. Trimming removed 6 bases from V and 2 bases from J, with 18 bases in between. Germline V gene lookup returns CDR1 SGHRS and CDR2 YFSETQ. The CDR3 nucleotides are TGCGCCAGCACCCGTGACGACGGAACGGCCTACGAGCAGTACTTC. It specifies CASTRDDGTAYEQYF. The full variable domain, its missing parts supplied by reference TRBV5-1 and TRBJ2-7, is KAGVTQTPRYLIKTRGQQVTLSCSPISGHRSVSWYQQTPGQGLQFLFEYFSETQRNKGNFPGRFSGRQFSNSRSEMNVSTLELGDSALYLCASTRDDGTAYEQYFGPGTRLTVT.

This clonotype was seen more than once but under ten times. V and J are TRBV15 and TRBJ2-1, with a tentative D call TRBD1 (6 bases). Germline CDR1 is LNHNV and CDR2 is YYDKDF (reference sequence). This CDR3 comprises 16 residues. The V end was cut by 4 bases, the J end by 6 bases, with 19 bases between. The CDR3 protein is CATSNLLTGMGNEQFF. The CDR3 DNA reads as TGTGCCACCAGCAACCTCCTAACAGGGATGGGCAATGAGCAGTTCTTC.

The V gene is TRBV20-1, the J gene TRBJ2-5; the match to TRBD2 covers 11 bases. The CDR3 contains 13 residues. V lost 7 bases and J lost 3; bases outside the gene matches: 4. Germline V CDR1 and CDR2: DFQATT, SNEGSKA (reference sequence). In DNA, the CDR3 is TGCAGTGTTGTAGCGGGGGGGAAAGAGACCCAGTACTTC. Protein sequence: CSVVAGGKETQYF.

This CDR3 is CATSESGLADTDTQYF. The CDR3, as DNA: TGTGCCACCAGTGAGTCGGGACTAGCGGACACAGATACGCAGTATTTT. This sequence joins TRBV24-1 and TRBJ2-3; the match to TRBD2 covers 11 bases. CDR1 is KGHDR and CDR2 is SFDVKD in the germline V gene. The CDR3 runs to 16 residues. The V gene end was trimmed by 4 bases and the J gene end by 2 bases; junction bases not matched to a gene: 4.

The chain uses TRBV20-1 and TRBJ2-5; D gene uncertain. Germline V gives CDR1 DFQATT, CDR2 SNEGSKA (reference sequence). V was clipped by 3 bases and J by 4 bases, with 12 bases between them. CDR3 size: 13 residues. The CDR3 reads CSASLRLGETQYF. In DNA, the CDR3 is TGCAGTGCTAGTCTCAGGCTGGGAGAGACCCAGTACTTC.

Only a few counts were recorded for this clonotype. The V call is TRBV29-1, the J call TRBJ2-1; D is perhaps TRBD2 (6 bases). Trimming pared 6 bases from V and 3 bases from J, leaving 12 bases between. The CDR3 sequence is 13 residues long. CDR1 and CDR2 (germline): SQVTM, ANQGSEA. The DNA of the CDR3 is TGCAGCGTCAAGGGACTCCTCTACAATGAGCAGTTCTTC. It yields the protein CSVKGLLYNEQFF.

This clonotype was seen more than once but under ten times. This chain joins TRBV7-9 and TRBJ1-5; D might be TRBD1 (6 bases). V was pared by 2 bases and J by 3 bases, with 8 bases between. The CDR3 runs 14 residues. The V gene's germline CDR1 is SEHNR and CDR2 FQNEAQ (reference sequence). In nucleotides, the CDR3 is TGTGCCAGCAGCTTATCAGGGGACAATCAGCCCCAGCATTTT. Protein product: CASSLSGDNQPQHF.

The chain joins TRBV20-1 to TRBJ2-1, with D maybe TRBD2 (6 bases). The CDR3 spans 16 residues. CDR1 is DFQATT, CDR2 SNEGSKA, per germline (reference sequence). The V end was cut by 0 bases, the J end by 1 base, with 13 bases between. CDR3 amino acids: CSARDFASASYNEQFF. CDR3 nucleotides: TGCAGTGCTAGAGATTTCGCTAGCGCGTCCTACAATGAGCAGTTCTTC.

This clonotype was seen a handful of times. The chain has TRBV20-1 and TRBJ1-2; D is perhaps TRBD1 (6 bases). The V gene lost 1 base and the J gene lost 7 bases, with 19 bases spanning the gap. This CDR3 comprises 15 residues. Germline loops: CDR1 DFQATT, CDR2 SNEGSKA (reference sequence). CDR3 amino acids: CSARVVGRGVAGYTF. Written as DNA, the CDR3 is TGCAGTGCTAGAGTTGTGGGCAGGGGCGTGGCTGGCTACACCTTC.

V usage is TRBV19 and J usage is TRBJ2-5; TRBD1 agrees at 7 bases. The germline CDR1 and CDR2 sequences are LNHDA and SQIVND (reference sequence). With 4 bases clipped from V and 2 bases from J, the junction kept 10 bases outside the gene matches. This CDR3 spans 16 amino acids. DNA for the CDR3: TGTGCCAGTAGTACTCTATTACAGGGGATACAAGAGACCCAGTACTTC. Amino acids: CASSTLLQGIQETQYF.

In its sample, this clonotype was seen a few times. The chain joins TRBV20-1 to TRBJ1-4; TRBD1 matches 7 bases. CDR1 DFQATT and CDR2 SNEGSKA come from the germline V gene (reference sequence). There are 14 residues in the CDR3. V gave up 1 base and J gave up 7 bases; unmatched junction bases: 6. The CDR3 coding sequence is TGCAGTGCTAGAGGCGACAGGGCGGTTGAAAAACTGTTTTTT. Residues: CSARGDRAVEKLFF.

The V and J genes are TRBV20-1 and TRBJ1-6; no definite D call. V was pared by 0 bases and J by 11 bases, with 17 bases between. The CDR3 is 15 residues long. The germline gives CDR1 DFQATT, CDR2 SNEGSKA (reference sequence). This CDR3 is CSARDSRLAGAPLHF. The CDR3 coding sequence is TGCAGTGCTAGAGATTCTCGGTTGGCCGGGGCACCCCTCCACTTT.

Of note for this clonotype: At one end the junction does not follow the germline gene, possibly because of a read error. This chain connects TRBV3-1 to TRBJ2-3; D is possibly TRBD2 (5 bases). The CDR3 consists of 17 residues. The germline gives CDR1 LGHDT, CDR2 YNNKEL (reference sequence). CDR3 nucleotides: TGTGCCAGCAGCCTACAAGCTAGAATATCTAGCTCAGATATGCAGTATTTT. Translating it yields CASSLQARISSSDMQYF.

The chain uses TRBV2 and TRBJ1-6, with 7 positions matching TRBD1. The CDR3 spans 14 residues. Losses at the gene ends were 7 bases for V and 9 bases for J; bases not matched to a gene: 9. CDR1 is SNHLY and CDR2 is FYNNEI in the germline V gene. The CDR3: CASNRQGEGSPLHF. As DNA, the CDR3 is TGTGCCAGCAACCGACAGGGTGAGGGTTCACCCCTCCACTTT.

The gene calls are TRBV5-1 and TRBJ1-2; D is perhaps TRBD1 (5 bases). The CDR3 totals 15 residues. Germline CDR1 is SGHRS and CDR2 is YFSETQ. Trimming shortened V by 5 bases and J by 8 bases, and 22 bases separated the two germline ends. Here the CDR3 reads CASSSDPDTFDGYTF. The CDR3 bases are TGCGCCAGCAGTTCTGATCCGGACACTTTCGACGGCTACACCTTC.

The chain combines TRBV7-2 with TRBJ1-1; 7 nucleotides line up with TRBD1. Germline V gene data show CDR1 as SGHTA and CDR2 as FQGNSA. J was trimmed by 6 bases and V by 5 bases; bases with no gene match: 12. The CDR3 covers 15 residues. For the CDR3, the DNA is TGTGCCAGCAGCATACAGACAGGGTTTAGAGCTGAAGCTTTCTTT. Its protein product is CASSIQTGFRAEAFF.

The V gene is TRBV14, the J gene TRBJ1-2; D gene unclear. V lost 1 base and J 8 bases, leaving 14 bases between the germline ends. The CDR3 is made up of 14 amino acids. CDR1 is SGHDN, CDR2 FVKESK, per germline. The CDR3 spells CASSQGAVNIGYTF. The CDR3 nucleotides read TGTGCCAGCAGCCAAGGGGCAGTGAACATCGGCTACACCTTC.

V and J are TRBV11-3 and TRBJ2-7, with D possibly being TRBD1 or TRBD2 (6 bases each). The CDR3 length is 14 residues. V lost 8 bases to trimming and J lost 2 bases, with 16 bases between them. The germline CDR1 and CDR2 sequences are SGHNT and YENEEA. CDR3 DNA sequence: TGTGCCAGCGACCCCGGGGGCAGTACCTACGAGCAGTACTTC. Protein product: CASDPGGSTYEQYF.

The chain carries TRBV21-1 and TRBJ1-2; the table's D call of TRBD1 was not tested on the DNA. TRBV21-1 is listed as a pseudogene. The CDR3 is 18 residues long. Here the CDR3 reads CASSFPRTERPCNYGYTF. The CDR3, as DNA: TGTGCCAGCTCGTTCCCCAGGACAGAAAGGCCCTGCAACTATGGCTACACCTTC.

The chain is built from TRBV5-1 and TRBJ1-1, with TRBD1 as a possible D gene (6 bases). The CDR3 is 15 residues long. Per the germline V gene, CDR1 is SGHRS and CDR2 is YFSETQ. V lost 2 bases and J lost 6, with 17 bases in between. The chain's CDR3 is CASSLQGGERAEAFF. As DNA, the CDR3 is TGCGCCAGCAGCTTACAAGGGGGGGAAAGAGCTGAAGCTTTCTTT.

This clonotype has only a few counts. CDR3 region: CATSDPRTGGVYGYTF. CDR3 DNA: TGTGCCACCAGTGACCCGCGGACAGGGGGCGTCTATGGCTACACCTTC. V gene TRBV24-1 combines with J gene TRBJ1-2; 11 bases agree with TRBD1. Trimming took 4 bases from V and 4 from J; bases not matched to a gene: 7. In germline, CDR1 is KGHDR, CDR2 SFDVKD. This CDR3 region has 16 residues.

The sample holds a few counts of this clonotype. The gene calls are TRBV4-1 and TRBJ1-4; 8 positions match TRBD1. The CDR3 has 15 residues. V shed 2 bases and J 5 bases; nucleotides not matched to a gene: 4. CDR1 is MGHRA, CDR2 YSYEKL, per germline. CDR3 bases: TGCGCCAGCAGCCAAAGGACAGGGTTAAATGAAAAACTGTTTTTT. It encodes CASSQRTGLNEKLFF.

This clonotype was observed a few times. The chain employs TRBV6-5 and TRBJ1-2, with D perhaps matching TRBD1 (6 bases). Per germline, CDR1 MNHEY and CDR2 SVGAGI. Deletions cut 3 bases from V and 2 bases from J, with 19 bases between. This CDR3 is 17 amino acids long. Here the CDR3 DNA reads TGTGCCAGCAGTTATTTGGGCAGGGAGGGGGTGAACTATGGCTACACCTTC. This sequence encodes CASSYLGREGVNYGYTF.

The rearrangement joins TRBV5-8 to TRBJ1-4, with D possibly being TRBD1 (6 bases). Germline assignment: CDR1 SGHTS and CDR2 YDEGEE. The CDR3 covers 14 residues. The ends were cut back, 3 bases at V and 7 bases at J, with 13 bases in the middle. CDR3 nucleotides: TGTGCCAGCAGCTGGGGCAGGGGTGGTGAAAAACTGTTTTTT. Protein: CASSWGRGGEKLFF.

CDR3 sequence (DNA): TGTGCCAGCAGCTGGACAGGGGGCATGACAGATACGCAGTATTTT. Its protein is CASSWTGGMTDTQYF. This chain connects TRBV7-9 to TRBJ2-3, with TRBD1 identical over 11 bases. Trimming removed 4 bases from V and 3 bases from J; junction bases left unmatched: 3. This CDR3 has 15 amino acids. Germline V CDR1 and CDR2: SEHNR, FQNEAQ (reference sequence).

The chain combines TRBV10-3 with TRBJ1-4; 7 bases fit TRBD1. This CDR3 is 14 amino acids long. CDR1 ENHRY and CDR2 SYGVKD come from the germline V gene. V was pared by 8 bases and J by 0 bases, with 3 bases of the junction left unmatched. CDR3: CAIGQDATNEKLFF. CDR3 coding DNA: TGTGCCATCGGACAGGATGCAACTAATGAAAAACTGTTTTTT.

The CDR3 nucleotides read TGTGCCATCAGTGCCCGGACTAGCGGGGGGGCCACAGATACGCAGTATTTT. Translating gives CAISARTSGGATDTQYF. The chain employs TRBV10-3 and TRBJ2-3; TRBD2 matches at 15 bases. V was clipped by 4 bases and J by 2 bases; unmatched bases: 4. CDR1 is ENHRY, CDR2 SYGVKD, per germline. The CDR3 consists of 17 residues.

The chain joins TRBV5-1 to TRBJ2-3; 9 bases map to TRBD2. Germline V CDR1 and CDR2: SGHRS, YFSETQ. Trimming at V came to 5 bases and at J to 3 bases, leaving 7 bases not matched to a gene. The CDR3 is 15 amino acids. The CDR3 region is CASSYLAGTTDTQYF. CDR3 nucleotide sequence: TGCGCCAGCAGTTATCTAGCGGGGACTACAGATACGCAGTATTTT.

This clonotype was counted a few times. The rearrangement joins TRBV7-9 to TRBJ1-2; D is undetermined. V was shortened by 5 bases and J by 2 bases, with 9 bases between the two germline ends. The length of the CDR3 is 13 residues. CDR1 and CDR2 (germline): SEHNR, FQNEAQ (reference sequence). The CDR3 DNA reads TGTGCCAGCAGCCCCCGGGAGAACTATGGCTACACCTTC. Encoded protein: CASSPRENYGYTF.

This clonotype was counted between two and nine times. The chain uses TRBV7-9 and TRBJ2-5; the D is unclear. The DNA end favors TRBJ2-7, so the J call may be wrong. The CDR3 covers 14 residues. In germline, CDR1 is SEHNR, CDR2 FQNEAQ (reference sequence). The CDR3, as DNA: TGTGCCAGCAGCTTAAGCTCGACCTCCTACGAGCAGTACTTC. Amino acid sequence: CASSLSSTSYEQYF.